A selection of T cell receptor beta chains follows, all from one sample in a study of OX40 agonist ivuxolimab in advanced cancers. TCRdb's table, derived via immunoSEQ multiplex PCR, lists solely in-frame clones and lacks some. This sample carries fewer than 85,000 clones, roughly nine tenths of them seen once, and the ten largest clones take 2% to 2.5%. The sample here was CD4+ or CD8+ T cells sorted from blood, taken in a trial of the OX40 agonist ivuxolimab. The origin of the receptors is an adult with an advanced solid tumor such as melanoma, head and neck, liver or kidney cancer. CDR3s include the opening cysteine and the closing phenylalanine or tryptophan. The order of the fields is J gene, CDR3 length, V gene, clone size, D gene, CDR3 DNA, CDR3 protein. D genes are given only for firm matches. For some rows the clone size is stated as once, few or many, or as a class when expanded; others skip it.

j_gene: TRBJ2-5
len: 15
v_gene: TRBV28
abundance: once
d_gene: TRBD1
CDR3nt: TGTGCCAGCAGTTTACCCCAGGGGACAGTAGAGACCCAGTACTTC
CDR3aa: CASSLPQGTVETQYF

j_gene: TRBJ1-2
len: 18
v_gene: TRBV9
abundance: once
d_gene: TRBD1
CDR3nt: TGTGCCAGCAGCGTGGGGGGACAGTCCCTTGCCACCAACTATGGCTACACCTTC
CDR3aa: CASSVGGQSLATNYGYTF

j_gene: TRBJ1-2
len: 12
v_gene: TRBV5-8
abundance: .
d_gene: .
CDR3nt: TGTGCCAGCAGCTTGACAAGGTATGGCTACACCTTC
CDR3aa: CASSLTRYGYTF

j_gene: TRBJ2-7
len: 15
v_gene: TRBV5-6
abundance: .
d_gene: .
CDR3nt: TGTGCCAGCAGCTTGTATTGGGGGGGGCCGGGTGAGCAGTACTTC
CDR3aa: CASSLYWGGPGEQYF

j_gene: TRBJ2-3
len: 17
v_gene: TRBV29-1
abundance: .
d_gene: TRBD2
CDR3nt: TGCAGCGTTCTCCTCGGGCGGGAGCGCCAAAACACAGATACGCAGTATTTT
CDR3aa: CSVLLGRERQNTDTQYF

j_gene: TRBJ2-7
len: 13
v_gene: TRBV15
abundance: .
d_gene: .
CDR3nt: TGTGCCACCAGCAGAGATACGGGGAACGAGCAGTACTTC
CDR3aa: CATSRDTGNEQYF

j_gene: TRBJ2-1
len: 18
v_gene: TRBV23-1
abundance: .
d_gene: .
CDR3nt: TGCGCCAGCAGTCAATCGAGGAGGGAGCCGGGAAACTACAATGAGCAGTTCTTC
CDR3aa: CASSQSRREPGNYNEQFF

j_gene: TRBJ2-5
len: 15
v_gene: TRBV19
abundance: .
d_gene: .
CDR3nt: TGTGCCAGTAGTATTTCGGGACGGGACTCGGGGACCCAGTACTTC
CDR3aa: CASSISGRDSGTQYF

j_gene: TRBJ1-2
len: 12
v_gene: TRBV28
abundance: .
d_gene: TRBD1
CDR3nt: TGTGCCAGCCCGGACAGGACGGGGGGCTACACCTTC
CDR3aa: CASPDRTGGYTF

j_gene: TRBJ1-3
len: 16
v_gene: TRBV5-5
abundance: .
d_gene: .
CDR3nt: TGTGCCAGCAGCCGAAAGGACGAGAACTCTGGAAACACCATATATTTT
CDR3aa: CASSRKDENSGNTIYF

j_gene: TRBJ2-5
len: 13
v_gene: TRBV29-1
abundance: .
d_gene: TRBD2
CDR3nt: TGCAGCGTAACTAGCGTGGGGGGAGAGACCCAGTACTTC
CDR3aa: CSVTSVGGETQYF

j_gene: TRBJ2-2
len: 15
v_gene: TRBV10-2
abundance: .
d_gene: TRBD2
CDR3nt: TGCGCCAGCAGGGGACTAGCGGATTACACCGGGGAGCTGTTTTTT
CDR3aa: CASRGLADYTGELFF

j_gene: TRBJ2-7
len: 14
v_gene: TRBV2
abundance: once
d_gene: .
CDR3nt: TGTGCCAGCAGTGAAAGGCGAAGGGGGATCGAGCAGTACTTC
CDR3aa: CASSERRRGIEQYF

j_gene: TRBJ1-6
len: 15
v_gene: TRBV7-2
abundance: .
d_gene: .
CDR3nt: TGTGCCAGCAGCCCGCAAGGTGGGGAAACGGGCCCCCTCCACTTT
CDR3aa: CASSPQGGETGPLHF

j_gene: TRBJ2-3
len: 14
v_gene: TRBV7-3
abundance: .
d_gene: .
CDR3nt: TGTGCCAGCAGCTTCTTAGCGGCCACAGATACGCAGTATTTT
CDR3aa: CASSFLAATDTQYF

j_gene: TRBJ2-6
len: 14
v_gene: TRBV28
abundance: .
d_gene: TRBD2
CDR3nt: TGTGCCAGCAGCCCAACCCCGGCGGAGGGCGGGGGGACTTTC
CDR3aa: CASSPTPAEGGGTF

j_gene: TRBJ2-7
len: 11
v_gene: TRBV6-1
abundance: .
d_gene: .
CDR3nt: TGTGCCAGCAGGGTTTGGGACGAGCAGTACTTC
CDR3aa: CASRVWDEQYF

j_gene: TRBJ1-1
len: 15
v_gene: TRBV10-2
abundance: once
d_gene: TRBD1
CDR3nt: TGCGCCAGCAGTGACCAGGGACAGGGGGTCACTGAAGCTTTCTTT
CDR3aa: CASSDQGQGVTEAFF

j_gene: TRBJ2-3
len: 14
v_gene: TRBV18
abundance: .
d_gene: TRBD2
CDR3nt: TGTGCCAGCTCACCAGGACTAGACACAGATACGCAGTATTTT
CDR3aa: CASSPGLDTDTQYF

j_gene: TRBJ2-7
len: 13
v_gene: TRBV15
abundance: .
d_gene: .
CDR3nt: TGTGCCACGGCTGACAGTCCTACCTACGAGCAGTACTTC
CDR3aa: CATADSPTYEQYF

j_gene: TRBJ2-5
len: 14
v_gene: TRBV13
abundance: .
d_gene: .
CDR3nt: TGTGCCAGCAGCTCGCCCGGGACGGAAGAGACCCAGTACTTC
CDR3aa: CASSSPGTEETQYF

j_gene: TRBJ2-3
len: 17
v_gene: TRBV4-1
abundance: once
d_gene: TRBD2
CDR3nt: TGCGCCAGCAGCCAAGGGGGGCTAGCGGGGGGCCCAGATACGCAGTATTTT
CDR3aa: CASSQGGLAGGPDTQYF

j_gene: TRBJ1-2
len: 16
v_gene: TRBV27
abundance: .
d_gene: TRBD1
CDR3nt: TGTGCCAGCAGTTTAGGGAGGGGGACAGGGAGGAGAGGCTACACCTTC
CDR3aa: CASSLGRGTGRRGYTF

j_gene: TRBJ1-4
len: 15
v_gene: TRBV19
abundance: .
d_gene: .
CDR3nt: TGTGCCAGTAGTCCTCAAACCCGGGAAAATGAAAAACTGTTTTTT
CDR3aa: CASSPQTRENEKLFF

j_gene: TRBJ1-5
len: 18
v_gene: TRBV5-4
abundance: .
d_gene: TRBD1
CDR3nt: TGTGCCAGCAGCTTGATCGGACAGGGTAAGGTTTTAGGTCAGCCCCAGCATTTT
CDR3aa: CASSLIGQGKVLGQPQHF

j_gene: TRBJ2-2
len: 16
v_gene: TRBV7-9
abundance: .
d_gene: .
CDR3nt: TGTGCCAGCAGCTTACTTGGGAGCTCGAACACCGGGGAGCTGTTTTTT
CDR3aa: CASSLLGSSNTGELFF

j_gene: TRBJ1-4
len: 14
v_gene: TRBV4-3
abundance: .
d_gene: .
CDR3nt: TGCGCCAGCAGCCAAGATCGGGGGAGCGAAAAACTGTTTTTT
CDR3aa: CASSQDRGSEKLFF

j_gene: TRBJ2-5
len: 13
v_gene: TRBV7-6
abundance: .
d_gene: .
CDR3nt: TGTGCCAGCAGCTTAGACATCTCGGGGACCCAGTACTTC
CDR3aa: CASSLDISGTQYF

j_gene: TRBJ2-5
len: 13
v_gene: TRBV23-1
abundance: .
d_gene: .
CDR3nt: TGCGCCAGCAGACGGGCCTTAGGGGAGACCCAGTACTTC
CDR3aa: CASRRALGETQYF

j_gene: TRBJ1-3
len: 16
v_gene: TRBV7-7
abundance: .
d_gene: .
CDR3nt: TGTGCTAGCAGCTTAGGGGGGGACACGTCTGGAAACACCATATATTTT
CDR3aa: CASSLGGDTSGNTIYF

j_gene: TRBJ2-7
len: 14
v_gene: TRBV6-5
abundance: .
d_gene: .
CDR3nt: TGTGCCAGCAGTAGGACCGTAATCACCTACGAGCAGTACTTC
CDR3aa: CASSRTVITYEQYF

j_gene: TRBJ2-5
len: 13
v_gene: TRBV18
abundance: .
d_gene: .
CDR3nt: TGTGCCAGCTCACCAACGGGGCGGGAGACCCAGTACTTC
CDR3aa: CASSPTGRETQYF

j_gene: TRBJ2-3
len: 16
v_gene: TRBV15
abundance: .
d_gene: .
CDR3nt: TGTGCCACCAGCAGAGGGCCGGCTTCTAGCACAGATACGCAGTATTTT
CDR3aa: CATSRGPASSTDTQYF

j_gene: TRBJ2-5
len: 15
v_gene: TRBV29-1
abundance: once
d_gene: .
CDR3nt: TGCAGCGTTGAAACCCTCCGGGGCGGAGGAGAGACCCAGTACTTC
CDR3aa: CSVETLRGGGETQYF

j_gene: TRBJ1-4
len: 15
v_gene: TRBV7-2
abundance: .
d_gene: .
CDR3nt: TGTGCCAGCAGCTTAGATGGAGGGTCCAGTGAAAAACTGTTTTTT
CDR3aa: CASSLDGGSSEKLFF

j_gene: TRBJ2-7
len: 15
v_gene: TRBV11-2
abundance: .
d_gene: .
CDR3nt: TGTGCCAGCAGCTTGAACAGGCTATACTCCTACGAGCAGTACTTC
CDR3aa: CASSLNRLYSYEQYF

j_gene: TRBJ1-1
len: 16
v_gene: TRBV5-4
abundance: .
d_gene: TRBD1
CDR3nt: TGTGCCAGCAGCTTGGGGGACAGGGTTTTGAACACTGAAGCTTTCTTT
CDR3aa: CASSLGDRVLNTEAFF